The T cell receptor beta chain described here comes from a study of cytomegalovirus exposure and HLA in healthy donors. Primers: 60 Vbeta forward and 13 Jbeta reverse. The protocol was immunoSEQ multiplex PCR, while the TCRdb copy is restricted to in-frame clones and leaves out a portion. The sample includes around 130,000 clones, 70% to 90% of them seen just once. Study-wide results and caveats: In a later analysis, TCR beta V- and J-gene trimming was associated with a missense DCLRE1C variant. Cytomegalovirus association was listed for about 160 TCR beta chains.

The CDR3 extends over 14 amino acids. The germline gives CDR1 SGHAT, CDR2 FQDESV (reference sequence). Trimming took 5 bases from V and 5 from J, leaving 15 bases between them. This clone was observed a few times. Its specificity is not known. The chain employs TRBV11-1 and TRBJ1-1; TRBD1 is a possible D gene (5 bases). Sequencing was done on a sample of PBMCs. The TCR comes from a man aged 40-49 years in good health and CMV-seronegative. This CDR3 reads CASSTQRGGTEAFF. CDR3 coding DNA: TGTGCCAGCAGCACACAAAGGGGTGGAACTGAAGCTTTCTTT.